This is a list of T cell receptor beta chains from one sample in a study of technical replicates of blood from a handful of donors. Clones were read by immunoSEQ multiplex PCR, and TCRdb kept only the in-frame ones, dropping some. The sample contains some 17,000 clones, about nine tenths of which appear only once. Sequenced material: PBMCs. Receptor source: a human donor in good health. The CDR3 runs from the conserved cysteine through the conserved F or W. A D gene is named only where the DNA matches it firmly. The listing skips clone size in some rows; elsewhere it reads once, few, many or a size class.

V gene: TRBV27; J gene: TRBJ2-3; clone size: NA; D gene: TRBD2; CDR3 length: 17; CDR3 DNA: TGTGCCAGCAGCCCATTCCCCCGACTAGCGGTCACAGATACGCAGTATTTT; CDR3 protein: CASSPFPRLAVTDTQYF
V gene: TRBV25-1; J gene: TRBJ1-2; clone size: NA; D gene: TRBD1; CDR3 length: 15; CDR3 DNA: TGTGCCAGCAGTGACCGACCAGACAGGGGTTATGGCTACACCTTC; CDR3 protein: CASSDRPDRGYGYTF
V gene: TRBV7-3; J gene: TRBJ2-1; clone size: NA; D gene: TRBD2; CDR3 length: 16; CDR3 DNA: TGTGCCAGCAGCCCCACTAGCGGGAGCTCCTACAATGAGCAGTTCTTC; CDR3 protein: CASSPTSGSSYNEQFF
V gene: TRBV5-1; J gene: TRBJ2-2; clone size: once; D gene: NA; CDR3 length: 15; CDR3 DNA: TGCGCCAGCAACTTTGGGACAATGAACACCGGGGAGCTGTTTTTT; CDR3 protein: CASNFGTMNTGELFF
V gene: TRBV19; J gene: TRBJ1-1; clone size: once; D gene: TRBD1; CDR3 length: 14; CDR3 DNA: TGTGCCAGTACCCTACAGGGGGTTGGCACTGAAGCTTTCTTT; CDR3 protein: CASTLQGVGTEAFF
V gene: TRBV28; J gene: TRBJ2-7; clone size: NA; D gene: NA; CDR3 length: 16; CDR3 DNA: TGTGCCAGCAGTTTTTCTTCTCGGACACCCTCCTACGAGCAGTACTTC; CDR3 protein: CASSFSSRTPSYEQYF
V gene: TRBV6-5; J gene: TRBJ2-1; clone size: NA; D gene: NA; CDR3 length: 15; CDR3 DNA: TGTGCCAGCAGTCCCCTTTGGAGCTCCTACAATGAGCAGTTCTTC; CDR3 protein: CASSPLWSSYNEQFF
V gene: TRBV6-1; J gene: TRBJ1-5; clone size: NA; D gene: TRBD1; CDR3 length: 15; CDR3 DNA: TGTGCCAGCAGGGGGGGACAGGGGGCTGTTCAGCCCCAGCATTTT; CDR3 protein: CASRGGQGAVQPQHF
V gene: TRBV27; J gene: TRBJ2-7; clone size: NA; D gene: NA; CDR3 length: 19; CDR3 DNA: TGTGCCAGCAGCCGAAGGGAGGGGGGAATACCTTTTCACTCCTACGAGCAGTACTTC; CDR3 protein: CASSRREGGIPFHSYEQYF
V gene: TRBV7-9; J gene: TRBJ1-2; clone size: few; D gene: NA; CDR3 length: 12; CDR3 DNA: TGTGCCAGCAGCCCCGGGGACTATGGCTACACCTTC; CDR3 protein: CASSPGDYGYTF
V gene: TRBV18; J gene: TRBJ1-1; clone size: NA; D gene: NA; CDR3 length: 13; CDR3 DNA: TGTGCCAGCTCACCAGGGAGGAACACTGAAGCTTTCTTT; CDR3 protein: CASSPGRNTEAFF
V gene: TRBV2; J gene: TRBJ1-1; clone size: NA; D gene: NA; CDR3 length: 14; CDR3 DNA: TGTGCCAGCAGTGGGGGGGGGAAGAACACTGAAGCTTTCTTT; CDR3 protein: CASSGGGKNTEAFF